This paragraph covers one TCR beta chain sequence. Its antigen remains unknown. Original analysis: Sequence data from immunoSEQ were junction-only and lacked quality scores; consequently, filtering differed. Libraries were prepared by immunoSEQ multiplex PCR; TCRdb keeps only in-frame clonotypes and omits some of them. V and J calls and clone size are copied from that table; D and trimming were computed from the DNA. Of about 2 million clones listed, about 95% are singletons. V lost 5 bases and J lost 5, with 13 bases in between. Germline V gives CDR1 LNHDA, CDR2 SQIVND (reference sequence). This CDR3 spans 14 amino acids. This sample is part of a study of shared clonotypes between healthy human individuals. Turning to the study itself: The donor pool was made up of two women and a few men aged 18 to 49. The study's findings and limits: Non-shared clonotypes had lower generation probabilities than those shared by all four donors.

The naive CD8 subset, CD45RO-negative cells positively selected for CCR7, excluded terminally differentiated effector memory CD45RA+ cells. The TCR sequence derives from a man aged 18 to 30 in good health. This chain connects TRBV19 to TRBJ1-5; D is perhaps TRBD1 (5 bases). The sequenced sample consisted of naive CD8+ T cells sorted from blood. CDR3 nucleotide sequence: TGTGCCAGTAGTTTCGGACGGGGGGATCAGCCCCAGCATTTT. This gives the protein CASSFGRGDQPQHF.